These 12 T cell receptor beta chains came from one sample sequenced in a study of PD-L1 blockade in urothelial cancer. Time point: pretreatment peripheral blood. The method was immunoSEQ multiplex PCR; TCRdb's version includes in-frame clones alone and lacks a portion of them. Of 85,000 to 95,000 clones in the sample, about 90% were seen once. The sample here was PBMCs, taken around atezolizumab (anti-PD-L1) treatment. The receptors stem from a man aged 55 to 70 with urothelial cancer.

The rearrangement joins TRBV6-5 to TRBJ2-7; possibly TRBD2 for D (5 bases). The germline V gene encodes CDR1 MNHEY and CDR2 SVGAGI. Between the trimmed V and J ends, which lost 6 bases and 0 bases, there was a span of 12 bases. CDR3 length: 14 amino acids. For the CDR3, the DNA is TGTGCCAGCAGGGTGGACGGGATCTCCTACGAGCAGTACTTC. Amino acids: CASRVDGISYEQYF.

V and J are TRBV7-7 and TRBJ2-3; TRBD1 is a possible D gene (5 bases). This CDR3 has 16 amino acids. V was trimmed by 5 bases and J by 4 bases, leaving 19 bases between them. CDR1 SSHAT and CDR2 FNYEAQ come from the germline V gene (reference sequence). CDR3 protein: CASSHVGVGWADTQYF. As DNA, the CDR3 is TGTGCCAGCAGCCACGTAGGGGTAGGGTGGGCAGATACGCAGTATTTT.

This chain joins TRBV27 and TRBJ2-7; 9 bases match TRBD2. CDR3 length equals 15 residues. The germline CDR1 and CDR2 sequences are MNHEY and SMNVEV (reference sequence). Unmatched junction bases numbered 10, after V lost 6 bases and J lost 4 bases. For the CDR3, the DNA is TGTGCCAGCAGACGCGGGGGGGGCAGCACATACGAGCAGTACTTC. Its protein is CASRRGGGSTYEQYF.

The rearrangement joins TRBV6-1 to TRBJ2-5, with D maybe TRBD2 (6 bases). Trimming cost V 8 bases and J 3 bases, with 19 bases left between them. This CDR3 spans 15 amino acids. Germline CDR1 and CDR2: MNHNS and SASEGT. CDR3 sequence (DNA): TGTGCCAGCTCTCCCGGATTTAGCGGAAAAGAGACCCAGTACTTC. This encodes CASSPGFSGKETQYF.

The V and J genes are TRBV11-2 and TRBJ1-4; D unresolved. V dropped 1 base and J dropped 7 bases, with 10 bases sitting between them. In germline, CDR1 is SGHAT, CDR2 FQNNGV. This CDR3 spans 14 amino acids. The CDR3 region has the DNA TGTGCCAGCAGCTTAGTGGCCGGGAGTGAAAAACTGTTTTTT. Amino acids: CASSLVAGSEKLFF.

The chain carries TRBV5-5 and TRBJ2-7, with D possibly matching TRBD1 (6 bases). This CDR3 comprises 14 residues. Trimming removed 4 bases at V and 2 bases at J, with 13 bases between. CDR1 is SGHKS and CDR2 is YYEKEE in the germline V gene (reference sequence). Here the CDR3 reads CASSRRQETYEQYF. CDR3 coding DNA: TGTGCCAGCAGCCGAAGACAGGAAACCTACGAGCAGTACTTC.

The chain joins TRBV5-4 to TRBJ1-2; possible D gene TRBD1, 5 bases. Germline V CDR1 and CDR2: SGHNT, YYREEE (reference sequence). Trimming removed 4 bases from V and 4 bases from J, with 14 bases in between. The CDR3 is made up of 14 amino acids. The CDR3 loop is CASSQGLFSYGYTF. CDR3 DNA sequence: TGTGCCAGCAGCCAGGGCCTTTTTTCCTATGGCTACACCTTC.

The chain recombines TRBV2 with TRBJ2-3; D possibly corresponds to TRBD2 (6 bases). V lost 2 bases and J lost 2, with 17 bases in between. Germline V lookup: CDR1 SNHLY, CDR2 FYNNEI. The CDR3 has 17 residues. CDR3 DNA sequence: TGTGCCAGCAGTGAACTCGGGGCTAGCGTGTTCACAGATACGCAGTATTTT. Residues: CASSELGASVFTDTQYF.

The chain joins TRBV7-2 to TRBJ2-3, with TRBD2 matching 9 bases. This CDR3 spans 17 amino acids. V was clipped by 0 bases and J by 2 bases; unmatched bases: 6. CDR1 and CDR2 (germline): SGHTA, FQGNSA. The CDR3: CASSLAGASGVTDTQYF. CDR3 DNA: TGTGCCAGCAGCTTAGCGGGGGCTAGCGGGGTCACAGATACGCAGTATTTT.

The chain couples TRBV5-1 to TRBJ2-5, with D perhaps matching TRBD2 (5 bases). Germline loops: CDR1 SGHRS, CDR2 YFSETQ. The CDR3 extends over 15 amino acids. V dropped 0 bases and J dropped 3 bases, with 12 bases sitting between them. The CDR3 loop is CASSLAATTEETQYF. The DNA of the CDR3 is TGCGCCAGCAGCTTGGCCGCGACTACCGAAGAGACCCAGTACTTC. Full variable domain (remainder filled in from reference TRBV5-1 and TRBJ2-5): KAGVTQTPRYLIKTRGQQVTLSCSPISGHRSVSWYQQTPGQGLQFLFEYFSETQRNKGNFPGRFSGRQFSNSRSEMNVSTLELGDSALYLCASSLAATTEETQYFGPGTRLLVL.

This clone was found once. CDR3 nucleotide sequence: TGCGCCAGCAGCACCGGACAGGGGACAGATACGCAGTATTTT. It specifies CASSTGQGTDTQYF. The J gene is TRBJ2-3, the V gene TRBV5-1; TRBD1 agrees at 9 bases. CDR1 is SGHRS, CDR2 YFSETQ, per germline. There are 14 residues in the CDR3. V dropped 4 bases and J dropped 3; count of bases not matched to a gene: 3.

The rearrangement joins TRBV7-2 to TRBJ2-7; D not certain. The CDR3 has 12 amino acids. Germline CDR1 SGHTA, CDR2 FQGNSA. Deletions cut 3 bases from V and 1 base from J, with 4 bases between. The CDR3 protein is CASSFVSYEQYF. The CDR3 DNA follows: TGTGCCAGCAGCTTCGTATCCTACGAGCAGTACTTC.